This T cell receptor beta chain was captured in a study of blood T cell repertoires in COVID-19 (dated by TCRdb to the early 2020s). At the level of the whole study: The collaborator samples originated in the United States, Italy and Spain and spanned the acute and convalescent phases of COVID-19. Sample metadata almost always included a de-identified subject ID, COVID-19 status, age in years and sex. The material from the prospective study consisted of cDNA or gDNA derived from T cells, B-cell-depleted T cells, or PBMCs. Deeply sampled blood TCRbeta repertoires from subjects exposed to, actively infected with, or recovered from COVID-19 were included in the dataset. Samples were obtained from the ongoing ImmuneRACE study (first 160 participants) and from some 1,300 subjects provided by 6 global collaborators. Where available, HLA class I and class II types were taken from metadata supplied by the sample provider and were not determined by assay-based typing. A freely available public database, intended as a resource for researchers studying the immune response to SARS-CoV-2, is where the repertoires were released. Points the paper makes about the study in general: The amount of clinical and demographic metadata varied by source and participant and was provided uncurated.

The immunoSEQ Assay, a bias-controlled multiplex PCR, was used to amplify TCRbeta CDR3 regions from genomic DNA. The study's own analysis went as follows. Within the assay, amplification of reference gene primers was used to estimate how many nucleated cells each sample contained. To quantify the absolute abundance of each unique TCRbeta CDR3 rearrangement, sequence reads were collapsed and filtered. For each sample, productive Simpson clonality was calculated by taking the square root of Simpson's diversity index across productive rearrangements. TCRdb's version of the immuneACCESS table is confined to in-frame rearrangements and falls short of the full clone set. An unresolved V gene accounts for under half of the shortfall where checked; the remainder is of unknown origin. V and J calls and clone size are copied from that table; D and trimming were computed from the DNA. This sample comprises hundreds of thousands of clones, roughly 89% of them detected only once. The ten largest clones take up over 1.1% of the sample.

Whole blood was collected in K2EDTA tubes by collaborating institutions according to the institutions' own protocols. For TCRbeta analysis, collaborators shipped samples in one of three forms: frozen whole blood, isolated PBMCs, or DNA extracted from either of those sample types. From the germline V gene (reference sequence), CDR1 is LNHDA and CDR2 is SQIVND. V was cut back by 5 bases and J by 7 bases, leaving a gap of 17 bases between them. The cysteine opens and the phenylalanine closes a CDR3 of 14 amino acids. Of the read, only the CDR3 DNA is kept; its 42 bases are in frame from base 1. Of note for this clone: There is no known antigen for this receptor. The sample holds no much larger clone one base away, and base qualities are not on file.

The chain is assembled from TRBV19 and TRBJ2-5, with a tentative D gene TRBD2 over 5 matching bases. This TCR was recovered from a woman aged 25 to 39 with active or convalescent COVID-19. The sample comprised peripheral blood. The CDR3 here reads CASSSTGVHATQYF. The bases read TGTGCCAGTAGTTCCACCGGGGTACATGCGACCCAGTACTTC.